Following are 26 T cell receptor beta chains from one sample sequenced in a study of identical twins. TCRdb reprocessed the 5' RACE reads with MiXCR, giving one entry per CDR3 protein. The repertoire holds some 710,000 distinct CDR3 sequences, with roughly 6% as singletons. Sample: naive T cells sorted from blood. The receptors derive from a man aged 18 to 30 in good health.

The chain couples TRBV14 to TRBJ2-6; no reliable D call. Germline V gene lookup returns CDR1 SGHDN and CDR2 FVKESK. The ends were cut back, 4 bases at V and 8 bases at J, with 12 bases in the middle. The CDR3 extends over 14 amino acids. The CDR3 protein is CASSLGVGTNVLTF. The CDR3 DNA reads as TGTGCCAGCAGCCTCGGCGTAGGGACCAACGTCCTGACTTTC.

This clonotype was counted between two and nine times. The V and J genes are TRBV5-1 and TRBJ2-3, with 9 bases that match TRBD1. Trimming took 6 bases from V and 4 from J; bases not matched to a gene: 6. The V gene's germline CDR1 is SGHRS and CDR2 YFSETQ. The CDR3 loop spans 14 amino acids. For the CDR3, the DNA is TGCGCCAGCACCGCGGGACAGGGAGCAGATACGCAGTATTTT. The encoded protein is CASTAGQGADTQYF.

This clonotype was found many times. The V call is TRBV10-3, the J call TRBJ2-1; weak D call: TRBD2 (6 bases). CDR1 and CDR2 from the germline V gene are ENHRY and SYGVKD. V shed 4 bases and J shed 2 bases, with 12 bases lying between them. The CDR3 contains 15 residues. CDR3 in DNA: TGTGCCATCAGTGCGGAGGGAGGACCCTACAATGAGCAGTTCTTC. Translation gives CAISAEGGPYNEQFF.

This clonotype was observed at least ten times. The rearrangement joins TRBV4-1 to TRBJ2-5; TRBD1 aligns across 9 bases. The CDR3 consists of 14 residues. The trim removed 5 bases at V and 4 bases at J, leaving 5 bases unmatched. Germline loops: CDR1 MGHRA, CDR2 YSYEKL. The CDR3 bases are TGCGCCAGCAGCGGGCCGGGACAGGGAGAGACCCAGTACTTC. This gives the protein CASSGPGQGETQYF.

CDR3 sequence: CAISRGTGEGEKLFF. The CDR3 bases are TGTGCCATCAGTAGGGGGACAGGGGAAGGTGAAAAACTGTTTTTT. This chain joins TRBV10-3 and TRBJ1-4; the match to TRBD1 covers 10 bases. This CDR3 region has 15 residues. With 5 bases clipped from V and 7 bases from J, the junction kept 7 bases outside the gene matches. Germline CDR1 and CDR2: ENHRY and SYGVKD.

This clonotype was counted ten times or more. This rearrangement joins TRBV7-8 to TRBJ1-4; 7 positions agree with TRBD1. CDR1 SGHVS and CDR2 FQNEAQ come from the germline V gene. The CDR3 sequence is 15 residues long. V shed 5 bases, J shed 1 base, and the junction held 4 bases outside the gene matches. The CDR3, as DNA: TGTGCCAGCAGCAAACGACAGGGAACTAATGAAAAACTGTTTTTT. Translation: CASSKRQGTNEKLFF.

The V call is TRBV20-1, the J call TRBJ1-4; D unresolved. Germline-derived CDR1 and CDR2 are DFQATT and SNEGSKA (reference sequence). V lost 2 bases, J lost 8 bases, and 9 bases lay in between. The CDR3 length is 12 residues. The CDR3 region has the DNA TGCAGTGCTAGAAGGTCCGCCGAAAAACTGTTTTTT. This codes for CSARRSAEKLFF.

In its sample, this clonotype was seen many times. V and J are TRBV7-9 and TRBJ2-7, with a possible D match to TRBD1 (5 bases). From germline, CDR1 is SEHNR and CDR2 FQNEAQ (reference sequence). The CDR3 is 16 amino acids. With 1 base removed from V and 5 bases from J, the gap between germline ends came to 18 bases. CDR3 amino acids: CASSLGDVLGAHEQYV. The CDR3 nucleotides read TGTGCCAGCAGCTTAGGAGACGTTCTAGGGGCCCACGAGCAGTACGTC.

Comments on this clonotype: A junction boundary mismatches the germline segment, possibly from a read error. J is TRBJ2-1 and V is TRBV4-1; D tentatively reads TRBD1 or TRBD2 (6 bases each). This CDR3 has 11 residues. Germline-derived CDR1 and CDR2 are MGHRA and YSYEKL. As DNA, the CDR3 is TGCGCCAGCAGCCAGAGGGGGGCACAGGTCTTC. It translates to CASSQRGAQVF.

In its sample, this clonotype was seen many times. CDR3 sequence: CSVVLAGGTGELFF. DNA of the CDR3: TGCAGCGTTGTACTAGCGGGAGGGACCGGGGAGCTGTTTTTT. The genes are TRBV29-1 and TRBJ2-2, with TRBD2 identical over 13 bases. V lost 4 bases and J lost 5; bases outside the gene matches: 1. This CDR3 contains 14 residues. CDR1 and CDR2 from the germline V gene are SQVTM and ANQGSEA.

This clonotype was counted at least ten times. V is TRBV12-3 or TRBV12-4 and J is TRBJ1-1; 8 bases are shared with TRBD1. The ends lost 5 bases at V and 6 bases at J; junction bases unmatched: 5. The CDR3 has 13 residues. CDR3 protein: CASSIGQGAEAFF. The CDR3 region has the DNA TGTGCCAGCAGTATAGGACAGGGCGCTGAAGCTTTCTTT.

The V and J genes are TRBV20-1 and TRBJ2-2; TRBD1 might be the D (6 bases). The CDR3 spans 13 residues. Trimming pared 3 bases from V and 5 bases from J, leaving 10 bases between. Per the germline V gene, CDR1 is DFQATT and CDR2 is SNEGSKA (reference sequence). CDR3 nucleotide sequence: TGCAGTGCTAGCCCCCAGGGGACCGGGGAGCTGTTTTTT. It translates to CSASPQGTGELFF.

This clonotype was detected a few times. The chain links TRBV25-1 to TRBJ2-1, with D possibly being TRBD2 (6 bases). The CDR3 sequence is 14 residues long. Germline CDR1 MGHDK, CDR2 SYGVNS. Trimming took off 8 bases at V and 6 bases at J, with 17 bases between the two ends. Here the CDR3 reads CASHRDGLSNEQFF. Here the CDR3 DNA reads TGTGCCAGCCACCGGGACGGACTATCCAATGAGCAGTTCTTC. Filled out from reference TRBV25-1 and TRBJ2-1, the complete variable domain reads EADIYQTPRYLVIGTGKKITLECSQTMGHDKMYWYQQDPGMELHLIHYSYGVNSTEKGDLSSESTVSRIRTEHFPLTLESARPSHTSQYLCASHRDGLSNEQFFGPGTRLTVL.

V is TRBV30 and J is TRBJ2-2, with a weak D call TRBD1 (6 bases). CDR1 and CDR2 from the germline V gene are GTSNPN and SVGIG (reference sequence). The V and J ends lost 8 bases and 1 base respectively, with 11 bases between them. The CDR3 has 13 amino acids. DNA of the CDR3: TGTGCCGGACGGACAGAGAACACCGGGGAGCTGTTTTTT. It yields the protein CAGRTENTGELFF. Full variable domain (outside the CDR3, taken from reference TRBV30 and TRBJ2-2): SQTIHQWPATLVQPVGSPLSLECTVEGTSNPNLYWYRQAAGRGLQLLFYSVGIGQISSEVPQNLSASRPQDRQFILSSKKLLLSDSGFYLCAGRTENTGELFFGEGSRLTVL.

This clonotype was detected many times. CDR3 DNA: TGCAGTGCTAGAGTTCCAGGCGCCGTCTATGGCTACACCTTC. It is translated as CSARVPGAVYGYTF. The chain is built from TRBV20-1 and TRBJ1-2; no firm D call. Germline V gives CDR1 DFQATT, CDR2 SNEGSKA (reference sequence). The CDR3 has 14 residues. V lost 1 base and J lost 4, with 13 bases in between.

This clonotype was recorded many times. The chain employs TRBV20-1 and TRBJ2-3, with a possible D match to TRBD2 (6 bases). The V end lost 5 bases, the J end lost 6 bases, and 21 bases lay between the germline ends. CDR1 DFQATT and CDR2 SNEGSKA come from the germline V gene (reference sequence). The CDR3 covers 15 residues. This CDR3 reads CSAQKSGSGFDTQYF. As DNA, the CDR3 is TGCAGTGCTCAGAAGAGCGGAAGCGGGTTCGATACGCAGTATTTT.

V usage is TRBV10-1 and J usage is TRBJ2-5, with 9 bases identical to TRBD2. V gave up 0 bases and J gave up 2 bases; unmatched junction bases: 1. Germline V gene sequence: CDR1 WNHNN, CDR2 SYGVQD (reference sequence). There are 15 residues in the CDR3. The CDR3 nucleotides are TGCGCCAGCAGTGAGTCTGGACTAGCGCAAGAGACCCAGTACTTC. Amino acid sequence: CASSESGLAQETQYF.

The chain uses TRBV25-1 and TRBJ2-7; possibly TRBD2 for D (5 bases). Trimming took 1 base from V and 5 from J, leaving 15 bases between them. The germline V gene encodes CDR1 MGHDK and CDR2 SYGVNS. CDR3 size: 15 residues. The CDR3 region is CASSESGVNGNEQYF. The CDR3 DNA follows: TGTGCCAGCAGTGAATCCGGGGTAAACGGGAACGAGCAGTACTTC.

This clonotype appeared a few times. This chain links TRBV5-1 with TRBJ1-6; no definite D call. There are 17 residues in the CDR3. Germline V gene lookup returns CDR1 SGHRS and CDR2 YFSETQ. The V end lost 0 bases, the J end lost 9 bases, and 19 bases lay between the germline ends. CDR3 sequence reads: CASSLAPRALVFSPLHF. Written as DNA, the CDR3 is TGCGCCAGCAGCTTGGCCCCCCGGGCCCTTGTGTTTTCACCCCTCCACTTT. The full variable domain, its missing parts supplied by reference TRBV5-1 and TRBJ1-6, is KAGVTQTPRYLIKTRGQQVTLSCSPISGHRSVSWYQQTPGQGLQFLFEYFSETQRNKGNFPGRFSGRQFSNSRSEMNVSTLELGDSALYLCASSLAPRALVFSPLHFGNGTRLTVT.

This clonotype occurred a few times. The CDR3: CASSLLGQGKKRLAGSSYEQYV. Written as DNA, the CDR3 is TGTGCCAGCAGCCTCCTGGGTCAGGGAAAAAAGAGACTAGCGGGTAGCTCCTACGAGCAGTACGTC. The rearrangement joins TRBV13 to TRBJ2-7, with TRBD2 identical over 10 bases. Germline CDR1 and CDR2: PRHDT and FYEKMQ (reference sequence). The CDR3 loop spans 22 amino acids. J was trimmed by 0 bases and V by 5 bases; bases with no gene match: 25.

This clonotype showed up many times. The genes are TRBV29-1 and TRBJ2-1; D is unresolved. Germline loops: CDR1 SQVTM, CDR2 ANQGSEA. The CDR3 extends over 13 amino acids. Deletions cut 1 base from V and 4 bases from J, with 8 bases between. CDR3 in amino acids: CSVEVGSYNEQFF. In DNA, the CDR3 is TGCAGCGTTGAAGTGGGATCTTACAATGAGCAGTTCTTC.

In its sample, this clonotype was seen many times. The CDR3, as DNA: TGTGCCGGTCACGGGACAGATACGCAGTATTTT. It specifies CAGHGTDTQYF. This sequence joins TRBV19 and TRBJ2-3, with D unresolved. Germline CDR1 LNHDA, CDR2 SQIVND (reference sequence). This CDR3 spans 11 amino acids. The V end lost 11 bases, the J end lost 3 bases, and 9 bases lay between the germline ends.

This clonotype was observed a few times. The rearrangement uses TRBV7-7 and TRBJ2-3, with TRBD2 identical over 7 bases. This CDR3 contains 13 residues. Germline V lookup: CDR1 SSHAT, CDR2 FNYEAQ (reference sequence). With 4 bases clipped from V and 6 bases from J, the junction kept 4 bases outside the gene matches. DNA for the CDR3: TGTGCCAGCAGCTCCCGGGAGGTTGATACGCAGTATTTT. This encodes CASSSREVDTQYF.

This clonotype was seen repeatedly, ten times or more. The chain carries TRBV5-1 and TRBJ2-1; D is ambiguous. CDR3 length equals 13 residues. V shed 2 bases and J shed 9 bases, with 12 bases lying between them. Per germline, CDR1 SGHRS and CDR2 YFSETQ. Written as DNA, the CDR3 is TGCGCCAGCAGCTTCGTTAGTGGTACTGAGCAGTTCTTC. Its translation: CASSFVSGTEQFF.

With respect to this clonotype: It may be a read error: a sequence one base away is much more abundant. The chain couples TRBV20-1 to TRBJ1-5, with a tentative D call TRBD1 (5 bases). The V gene's germline CDR1 is DFQATT and CDR2 SNEGSKA (reference sequence). The CDR3 totals 18 residues. CDR3 sequence reads: CSSRYGLGAREGNQPQHF. The CDR3 region has the DNA TGCAGTTCTAGGTATGGTCTCGGGGCCCGGGAGGGCAATCAGCCCCAGCATTTT.

The sample holds a few counts of this clonotype. This chain connects TRBV6-1 to TRBJ2-1; D remains ambiguous. This CDR3 region has 12 residues. Trimming left V 0 bases short and J 10 bases short, with 7 bases between. Germline values: CDR1 MNHNS, CDR2 SASEGT. The CDR3 loop reads CASSEAGLEQFF. The CDR3 coding sequence is TGTGCCAGCAGTGAAGCGGGTCTGGAGCAGTTCTTC.